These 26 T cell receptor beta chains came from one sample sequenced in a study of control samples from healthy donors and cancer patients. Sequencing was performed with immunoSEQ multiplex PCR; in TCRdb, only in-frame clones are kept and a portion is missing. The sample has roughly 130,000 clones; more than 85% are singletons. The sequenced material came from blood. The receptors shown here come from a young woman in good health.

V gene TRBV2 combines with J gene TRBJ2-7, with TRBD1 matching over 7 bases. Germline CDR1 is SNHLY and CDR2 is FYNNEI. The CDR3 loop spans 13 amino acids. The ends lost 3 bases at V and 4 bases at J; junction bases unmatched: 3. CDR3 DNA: TGTGCCAGCAGTGATGGGGACAGTTACGAGCAGTACTTC. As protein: CASSDGDSYEQYF. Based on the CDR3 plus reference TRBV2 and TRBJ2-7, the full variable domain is EPEVTQTPSHQVTQMGQEVILRCVPISNHLYFYWYRQILGQKVEFLVSFYNNEISEKSEIFDDQFSVERPDGSNFTLKIRSTKLEDSAMYFCASSDGDSYEQYFGPGTRLTVT.

CDR3 nucleotide sequence: TGTGCCAGCAGTACCAGGGAGGGAGGGACTGAAGCTTTCTTT. Translated: CASSTREGGTEAFF. J is TRBJ1-1 and V is TRBV6-5; a possible D gene is TRBD1 (5 bases). The V and J ends lost 5 bases and 5 bases respectively, with 15 bases between them. Germline lookup yields CDR1 MNHEY and CDR2 SVGAGI. There are 14 residues in the CDR3.

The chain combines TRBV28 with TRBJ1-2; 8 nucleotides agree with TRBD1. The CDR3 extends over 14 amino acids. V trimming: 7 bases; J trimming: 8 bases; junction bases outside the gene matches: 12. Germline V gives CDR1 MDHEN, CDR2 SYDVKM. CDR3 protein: CASTGGTGEAGYTF. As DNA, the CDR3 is TGTGCCAGCACCGGCGGGACAGGTGAAGCCGGCTACACCTTC.

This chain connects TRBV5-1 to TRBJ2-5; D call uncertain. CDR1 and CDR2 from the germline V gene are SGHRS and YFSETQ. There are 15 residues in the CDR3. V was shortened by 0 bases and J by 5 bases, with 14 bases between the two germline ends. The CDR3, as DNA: TGCGCCAGCAGCTTGGCCGGCACCCAGGTGGAGACCCAGTACTTC. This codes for CASSLAGTQVETQYF.

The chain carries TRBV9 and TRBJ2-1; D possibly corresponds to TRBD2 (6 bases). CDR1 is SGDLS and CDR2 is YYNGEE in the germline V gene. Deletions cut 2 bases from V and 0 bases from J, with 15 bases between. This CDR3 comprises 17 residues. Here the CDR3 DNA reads TGTGCCAGCAGCGTGGGTCTTGTCGGGAGCTCCTACAATGAGCAGTTCTTC. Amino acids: CASSVGLVGSSYNEQFF.

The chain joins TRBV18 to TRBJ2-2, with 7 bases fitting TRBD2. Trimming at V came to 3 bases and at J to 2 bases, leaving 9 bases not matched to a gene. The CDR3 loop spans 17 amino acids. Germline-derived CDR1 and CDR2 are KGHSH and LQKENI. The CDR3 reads CASSPFGGGANTGELFF. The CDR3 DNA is TGTGCCAGCTCACCCTTCGGGGGAGGGGCCAACACCGGGGAGCTGTTTTTT.

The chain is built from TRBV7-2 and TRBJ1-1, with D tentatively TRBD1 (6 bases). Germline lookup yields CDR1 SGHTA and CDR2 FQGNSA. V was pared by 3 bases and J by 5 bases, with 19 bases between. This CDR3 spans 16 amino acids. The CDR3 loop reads CASSLRGGRLGTEAFF. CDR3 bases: TGTGCCAGCAGCTTGAGGGGGGGGCGCCTAGGGACTGAAGCTTTCTTT.

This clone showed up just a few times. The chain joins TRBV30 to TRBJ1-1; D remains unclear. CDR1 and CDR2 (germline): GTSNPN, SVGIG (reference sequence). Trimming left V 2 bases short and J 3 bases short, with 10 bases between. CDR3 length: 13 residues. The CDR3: CAWSLVVYTEAFF. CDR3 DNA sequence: TGTGCCTGGAGTCTGGTGGTGTACACTGAAGCTTTCTTT.

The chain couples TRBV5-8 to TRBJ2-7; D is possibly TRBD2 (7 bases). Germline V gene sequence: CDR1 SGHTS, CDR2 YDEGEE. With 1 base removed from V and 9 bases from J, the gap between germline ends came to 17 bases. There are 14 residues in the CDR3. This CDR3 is CASSLRQGRGGQYF. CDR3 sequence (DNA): TGTGCCAGCAGCTTGCGGCAGGGAAGGGGGGGGCAGTACTTC.

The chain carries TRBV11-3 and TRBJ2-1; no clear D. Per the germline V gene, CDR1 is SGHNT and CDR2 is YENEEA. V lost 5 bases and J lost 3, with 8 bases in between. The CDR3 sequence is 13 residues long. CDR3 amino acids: CASSEEIYNEQFF. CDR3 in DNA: TGTGCCAGCAGCGAGGAGATCTACAATGAGCAGTTCTTC. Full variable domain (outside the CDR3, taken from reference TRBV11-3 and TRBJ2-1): EAGVVQSPRYKIIEKKQPVAFWCNPISGHNTLYWYLQNLGQGPELLIRYENEEAVDDSQLPKDRFSAERLKGVDSTLKIQPAELGDSAVYLCASSEEIYNEQFFGPGTRLTVL.

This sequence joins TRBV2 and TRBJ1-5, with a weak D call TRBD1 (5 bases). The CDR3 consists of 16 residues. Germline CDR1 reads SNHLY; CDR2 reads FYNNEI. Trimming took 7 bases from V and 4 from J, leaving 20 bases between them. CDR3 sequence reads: CASTSRGRGSNQPQHF. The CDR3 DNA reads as TGTGCCAGCACTTCCCGGGGAAGGGGCTCTAATCAGCCCCAGCATTTT.

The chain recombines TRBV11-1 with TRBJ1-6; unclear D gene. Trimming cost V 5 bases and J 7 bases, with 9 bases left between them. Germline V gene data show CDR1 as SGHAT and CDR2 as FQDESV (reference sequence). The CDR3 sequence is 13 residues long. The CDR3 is CASSLARNSPLHF. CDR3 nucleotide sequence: TGTGCCAGCAGCCTCGCCCGGAATTCACCCCTCCACTTT. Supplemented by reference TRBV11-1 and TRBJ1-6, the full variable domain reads EAEVAQSPRYKITEKSQAVAFWCDPISGHATLYWYRQILGQGPELLVQFQDESVVDDSQLPKDRFSAERLKGVDSTLKIQPAELGDSAMYLCASSLARNSPLHFGNGTRLTVT.

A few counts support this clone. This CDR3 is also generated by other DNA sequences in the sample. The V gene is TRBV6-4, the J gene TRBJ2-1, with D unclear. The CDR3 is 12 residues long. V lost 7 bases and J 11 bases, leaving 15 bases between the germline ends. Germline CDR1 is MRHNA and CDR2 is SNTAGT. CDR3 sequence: CASTLDPGQQFF. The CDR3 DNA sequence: TGTGCCAGCACCCTAGACCCGGGCCAGCAGTTCTTC.

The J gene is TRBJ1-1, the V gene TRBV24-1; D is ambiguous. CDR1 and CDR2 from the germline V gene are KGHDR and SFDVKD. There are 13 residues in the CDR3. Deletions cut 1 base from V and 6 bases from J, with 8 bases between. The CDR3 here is CATSDFWASEAFF. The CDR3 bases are TGTGCCACCAGTGATTTTTGGGCTTCTGAAGCTTTCTTT.

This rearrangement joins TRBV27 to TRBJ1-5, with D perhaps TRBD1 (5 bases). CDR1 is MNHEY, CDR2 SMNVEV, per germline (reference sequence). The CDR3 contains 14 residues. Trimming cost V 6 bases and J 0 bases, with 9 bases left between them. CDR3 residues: CASSLGASNQPQHF. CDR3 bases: TGTGCCAGCAGCCTAGGGGCTAGCAATCAGCCCCAGCATTTT.

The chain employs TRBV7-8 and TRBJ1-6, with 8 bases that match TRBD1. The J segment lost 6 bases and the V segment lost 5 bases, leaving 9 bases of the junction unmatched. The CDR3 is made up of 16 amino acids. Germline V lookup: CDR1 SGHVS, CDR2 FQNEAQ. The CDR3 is CASSPLDRGGNSPLHF. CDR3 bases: TGTGCCAGCAGCCCCCTCGACAGGGGTGGTAATTCACCCCTCCACTTT. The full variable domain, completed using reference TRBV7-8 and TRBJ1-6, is GAGVSQSPRYKVAKRGQDVALRCDPISGHVSLFWYQQALGQGPEFLTYFQNEAQLDKSGLPSDRFFAERPEGSVSTLKIQRTQQEDSAVYLCASSPLDRGGNSPLHFGNGTRLTVT.

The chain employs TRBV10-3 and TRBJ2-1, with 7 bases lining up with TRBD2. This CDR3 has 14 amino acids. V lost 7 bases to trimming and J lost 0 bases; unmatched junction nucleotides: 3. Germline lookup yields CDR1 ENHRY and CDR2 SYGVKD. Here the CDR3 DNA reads TGTGCCATCAAAGGCGGGGGCTCCTACAATGAGCAGTTCTTC. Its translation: CAIKGGGSYNEQFF.

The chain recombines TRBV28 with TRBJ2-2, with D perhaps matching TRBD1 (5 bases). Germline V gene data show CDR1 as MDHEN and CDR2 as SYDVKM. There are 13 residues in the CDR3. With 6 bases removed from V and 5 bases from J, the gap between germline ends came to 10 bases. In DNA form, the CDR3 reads TGTGCCAGCAGCCGCCAGGGAACCGGGGAGCTGTTTTTT. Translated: CASSRQGTGELFF.

The chain's CDR3 is CAWSPGGAEQPQHF. The CDR3 bases are TGTGCCTGGAGTCCGGGGGGCGCGGAGCAGCCCCAGCATTTT. This chain connects TRBV30 to TRBJ1-5; possible D gene TRBD1, 6 bases. Germline V CDR1 and CDR2: GTSNPN, SVGIG (reference sequence). With 2 bases removed from V and 7 bases from J, the gap between germline ends came to 15 bases. CDR3 length: 14 residues. The variable domain in full, with the rest retrieved from reference TRBV30 and TRBJ1-5, is SQTIHQWPATLVQPVGSPLSLECTVEGTSNPNLYWYRQAAGRGLQLLFYSVGIGQISSEVPQNLSASRPQDRQFILSSKKLLLSDSGFYLCAWSPGGAEQPQHFGDGTRLSIL.

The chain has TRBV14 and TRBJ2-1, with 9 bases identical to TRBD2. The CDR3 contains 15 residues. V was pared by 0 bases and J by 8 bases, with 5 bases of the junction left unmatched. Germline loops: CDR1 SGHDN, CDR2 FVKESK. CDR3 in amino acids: CASSQDLAGIYEQFF. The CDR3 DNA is TGTGCCAGCAGCCAAGACCTAGCGGGAATCTATGAGCAGTTCTTC.

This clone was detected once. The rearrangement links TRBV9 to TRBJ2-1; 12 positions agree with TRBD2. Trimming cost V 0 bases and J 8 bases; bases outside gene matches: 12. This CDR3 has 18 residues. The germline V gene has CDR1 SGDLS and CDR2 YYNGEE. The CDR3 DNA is TGTGCCAGCAGCGTAGGCCGACTAGCGGGAGCATTTTGGGATGAGCAGTTCTTC. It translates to CASSVGRLAGAFWDEQFF.

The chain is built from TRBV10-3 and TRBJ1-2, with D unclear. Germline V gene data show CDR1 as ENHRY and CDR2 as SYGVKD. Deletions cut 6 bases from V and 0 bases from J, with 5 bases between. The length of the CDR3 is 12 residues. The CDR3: CAIRITNYGYTF. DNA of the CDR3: TGTGCCATCAGAATTACTAACTATGGCTACACCTTC.

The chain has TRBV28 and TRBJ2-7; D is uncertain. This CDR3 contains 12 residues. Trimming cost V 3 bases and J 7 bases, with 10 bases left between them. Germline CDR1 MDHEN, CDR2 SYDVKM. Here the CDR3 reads CASSFMGKEQYF. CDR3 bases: TGTGCCAGCAGTTTTATGGGCAAGGAGCAGTACTTC.

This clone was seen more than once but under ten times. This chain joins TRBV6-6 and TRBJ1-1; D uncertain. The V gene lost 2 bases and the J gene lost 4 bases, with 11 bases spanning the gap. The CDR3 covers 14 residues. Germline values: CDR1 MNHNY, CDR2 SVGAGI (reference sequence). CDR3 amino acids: CASSYGDTATEAFF. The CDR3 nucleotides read TGTGCCAGCAGTTACGGGGATACCGCCACTGAAGCTTTCTTT.

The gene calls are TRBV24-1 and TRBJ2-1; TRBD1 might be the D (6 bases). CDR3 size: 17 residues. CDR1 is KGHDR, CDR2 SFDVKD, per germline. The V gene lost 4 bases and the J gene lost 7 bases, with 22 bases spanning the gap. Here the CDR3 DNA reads TGTGCCACCAGTGACCCCCGGGACCCCAGGGGCGGGAATGAGCAGTTCTTC. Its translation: CATSDPRDPRGGNEQFF.

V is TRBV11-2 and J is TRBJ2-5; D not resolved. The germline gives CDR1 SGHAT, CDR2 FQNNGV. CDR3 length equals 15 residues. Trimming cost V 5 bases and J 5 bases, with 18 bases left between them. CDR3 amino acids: CASSLRLDLWETQYF. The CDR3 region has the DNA TGTGCCAGCAGCCTAAGACTCGACCTTTGGGAGACCCAGTACTTC.